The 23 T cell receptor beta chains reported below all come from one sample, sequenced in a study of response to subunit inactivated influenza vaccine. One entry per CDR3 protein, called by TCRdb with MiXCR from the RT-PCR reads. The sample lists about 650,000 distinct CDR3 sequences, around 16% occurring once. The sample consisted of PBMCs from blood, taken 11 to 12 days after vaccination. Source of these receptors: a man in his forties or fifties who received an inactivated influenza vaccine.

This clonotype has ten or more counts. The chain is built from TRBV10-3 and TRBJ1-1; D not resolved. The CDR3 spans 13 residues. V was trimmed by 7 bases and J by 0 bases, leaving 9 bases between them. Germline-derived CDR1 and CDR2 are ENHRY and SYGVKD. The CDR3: CAITPNMNTEAFF. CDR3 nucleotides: TGTGCCATCACCCCCAACATGAACACTGAAGCTTTCTTT.

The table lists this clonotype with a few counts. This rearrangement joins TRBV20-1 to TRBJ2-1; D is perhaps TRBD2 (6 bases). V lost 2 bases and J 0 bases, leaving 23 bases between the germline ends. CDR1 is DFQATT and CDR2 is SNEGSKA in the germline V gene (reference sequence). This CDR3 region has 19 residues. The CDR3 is CSARRTGTLLHSSYNEQFF. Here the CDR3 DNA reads TGCAGTGCTAGACGTACCGGGACTCTCCTACACAGCTCCTACAATGAGCAGTTCTTC.

This chain's CDR3 is CASSLARRPLGQGTDTQYF. The CDR3 DNA is TGTGCCAGCAGCTTAGCTAGGCGCCCCCTCGGACAGGGCACAGATACGCAGTATTTT. The V gene is TRBV7-2, the J gene TRBJ2-3, with 7 bases lining up with TRBD1. The CDR3 runs to 19 residues. Germline trimming cut 0 bases from V and 1 base from J; bases unmatched to any gene: 13. Germline CDR1 is SGHTA and CDR2 is FQGNSA.

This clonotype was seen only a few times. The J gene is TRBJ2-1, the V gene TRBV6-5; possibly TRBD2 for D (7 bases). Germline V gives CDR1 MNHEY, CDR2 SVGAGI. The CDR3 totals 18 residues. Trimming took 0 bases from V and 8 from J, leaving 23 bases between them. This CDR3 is CASSYSIGRGAWVDEQFF. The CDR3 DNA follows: TGTGCCAGCAGTTACTCGATAGGTCGGGGGGCCTGGGTGGATGAGCAGTTCTTC.

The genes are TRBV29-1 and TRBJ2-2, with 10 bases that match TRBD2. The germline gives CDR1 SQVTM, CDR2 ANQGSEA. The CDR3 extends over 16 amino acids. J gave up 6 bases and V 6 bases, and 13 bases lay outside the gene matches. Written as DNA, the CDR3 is TGCAGCGTCCTTCCTTTTACCGGGACTAGCGCCGGGGAGCTGTTTTTT. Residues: CSVLPFTGTSAGELFF.

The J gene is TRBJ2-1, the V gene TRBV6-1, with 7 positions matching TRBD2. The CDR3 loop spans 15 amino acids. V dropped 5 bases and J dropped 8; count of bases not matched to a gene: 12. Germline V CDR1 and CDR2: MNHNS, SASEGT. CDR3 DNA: TGTGCCAGCAGTCAGCGACTAGCCCGGGGGGATGAGCAGTTCTTC. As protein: CASSQRLARGDEQFF.

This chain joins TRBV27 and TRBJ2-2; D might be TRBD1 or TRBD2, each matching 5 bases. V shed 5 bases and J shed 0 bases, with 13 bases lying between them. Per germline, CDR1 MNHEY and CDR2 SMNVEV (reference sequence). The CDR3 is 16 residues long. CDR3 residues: CASSRLGASNTGELFF. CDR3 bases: TGTGCCAGCAGTCGCCTCGGGGCGTCGAACACCGGGGAGCTGTTTTTT.

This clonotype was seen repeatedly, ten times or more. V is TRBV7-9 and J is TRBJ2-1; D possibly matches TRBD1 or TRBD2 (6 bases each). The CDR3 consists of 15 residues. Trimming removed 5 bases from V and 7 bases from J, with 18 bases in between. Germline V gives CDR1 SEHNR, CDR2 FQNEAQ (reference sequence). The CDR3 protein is CASSRTGRKKNEQFF. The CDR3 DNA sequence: TGTGCCAGCAGCCGAACAGGGAGGAAGAAAAATGAGCAGTTCTTC. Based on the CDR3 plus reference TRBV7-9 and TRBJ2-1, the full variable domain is DTGVSQNPRHKITKRGQNVTFRCDPISEHNRLYWYRQTLGQGPEFLTYFQNEAQLEKSRLLSDRFSAERPKGSFSTLEIQRTEQGDSAMYLCASSRTGRKKNEQFFGPGTRLTVL.

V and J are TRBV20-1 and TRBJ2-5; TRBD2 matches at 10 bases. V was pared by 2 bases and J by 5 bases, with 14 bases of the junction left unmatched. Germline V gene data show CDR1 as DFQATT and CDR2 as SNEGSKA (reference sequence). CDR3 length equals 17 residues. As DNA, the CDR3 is TGCAGTGCTAGATCGGGACTAGCGAGAACTCACACCGAGACCCAGTACTTC. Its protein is CSARSGLARTHTETQYF.

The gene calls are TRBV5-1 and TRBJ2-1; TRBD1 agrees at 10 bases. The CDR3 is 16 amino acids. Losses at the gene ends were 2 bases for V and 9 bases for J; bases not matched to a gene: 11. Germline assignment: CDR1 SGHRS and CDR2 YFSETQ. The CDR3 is CASSLTDRGPVGEQFF. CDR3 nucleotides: TGCGCCAGCAGCTTAACCGACAGGGGGCCTGTGGGTGAGCAGTTCTTC.

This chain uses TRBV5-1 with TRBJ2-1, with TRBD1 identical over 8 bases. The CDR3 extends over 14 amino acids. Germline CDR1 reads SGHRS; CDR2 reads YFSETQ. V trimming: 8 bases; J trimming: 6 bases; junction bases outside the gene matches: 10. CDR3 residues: CASNTGGLGNEQFF. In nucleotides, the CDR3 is TGCGCCAGTAATACAGGGGGTTTGGGCAATGAGCAGTTCTTC.

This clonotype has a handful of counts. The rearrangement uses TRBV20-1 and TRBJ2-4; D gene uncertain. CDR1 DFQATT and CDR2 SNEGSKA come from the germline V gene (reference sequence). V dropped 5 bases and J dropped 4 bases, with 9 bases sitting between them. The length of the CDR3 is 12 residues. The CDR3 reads CSALRLKNIQYF. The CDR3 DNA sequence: TGCAGTGCTCTGCGACTGAAAAACATTCAGTACTTC.

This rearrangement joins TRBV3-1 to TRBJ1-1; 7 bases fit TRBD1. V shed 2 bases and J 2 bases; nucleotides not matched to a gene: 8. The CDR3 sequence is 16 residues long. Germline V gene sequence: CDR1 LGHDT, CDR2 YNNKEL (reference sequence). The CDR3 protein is CASSQPITGDNTEAFF. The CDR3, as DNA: TGTGCCAGCAGCCAACCCATAACAGGGGACAACACTGAAGCTTTCTTT.

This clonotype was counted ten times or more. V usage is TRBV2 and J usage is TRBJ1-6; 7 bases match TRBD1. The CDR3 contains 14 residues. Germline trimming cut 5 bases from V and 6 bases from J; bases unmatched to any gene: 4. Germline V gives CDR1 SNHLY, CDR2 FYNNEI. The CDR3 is CASSKGQINSPLHF. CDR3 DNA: TGTGCCAGCAGTAAGGGACAGATTAATTCACCCCTCCACTTT.

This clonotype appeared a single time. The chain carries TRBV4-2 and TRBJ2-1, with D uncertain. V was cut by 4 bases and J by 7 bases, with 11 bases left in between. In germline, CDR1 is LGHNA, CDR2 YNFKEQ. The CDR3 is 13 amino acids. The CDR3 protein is CASSRAGPNEQFF. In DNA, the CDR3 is TGTGCCAGCAGCCGAGCTGGGCCAAATGAGCAGTTCTTC.

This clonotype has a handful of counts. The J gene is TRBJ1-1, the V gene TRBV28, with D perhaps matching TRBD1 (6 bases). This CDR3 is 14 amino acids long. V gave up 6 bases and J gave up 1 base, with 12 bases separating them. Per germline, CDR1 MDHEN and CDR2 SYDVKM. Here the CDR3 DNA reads TGTGCCAGCAGGTCCGACAGGCCGAACACTGAAGCTTTCTTT. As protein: CASRSDRPNTEAFF. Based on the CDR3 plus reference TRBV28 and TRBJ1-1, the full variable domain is DVKVTQSSRYLVKRTGEKVFLECVQDMDHENMFWYRQDPGLGLRLIYFSYDVKMKEKGDIPEGYSVSREKKERFSLILESASTNQTSMYLCASRSDRPNTEAFFGQGTRLTVV.

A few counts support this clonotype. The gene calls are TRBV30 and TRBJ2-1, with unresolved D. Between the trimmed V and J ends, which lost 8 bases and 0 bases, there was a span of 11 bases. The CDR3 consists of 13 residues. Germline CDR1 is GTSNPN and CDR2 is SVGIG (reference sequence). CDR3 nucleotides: TGTGCCACGACACCGAGCTCCTACAATGAGCAGTTCTTC. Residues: CATTPSSYNEQFF.

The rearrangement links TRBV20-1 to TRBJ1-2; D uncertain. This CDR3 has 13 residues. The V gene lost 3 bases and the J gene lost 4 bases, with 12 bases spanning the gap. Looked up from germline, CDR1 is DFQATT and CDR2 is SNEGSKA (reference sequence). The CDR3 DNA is TGCAGTGCTAGTGCGTCGGGCCTCTATGGCTACACCTTC. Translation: CSASASGLYGYTF.

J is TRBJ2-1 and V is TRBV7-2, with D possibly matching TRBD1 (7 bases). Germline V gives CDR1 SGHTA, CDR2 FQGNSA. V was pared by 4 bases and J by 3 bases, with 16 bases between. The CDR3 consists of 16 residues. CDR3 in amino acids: CASSSMGQGGYNEQFF. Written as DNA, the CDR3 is TGTGCCAGCAGCTCCATGGGCCAGGGGGGCTACAATGAGCAGTTCTTC.

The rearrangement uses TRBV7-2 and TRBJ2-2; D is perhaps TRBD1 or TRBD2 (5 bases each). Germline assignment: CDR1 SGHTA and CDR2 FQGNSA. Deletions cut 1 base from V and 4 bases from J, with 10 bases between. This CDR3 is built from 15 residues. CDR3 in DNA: TGTGCCAGCAGCTTAGGGTCTGGGGGCACCGGGGAGCTGTTTTTT. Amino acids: CASSLGSGGTGELFF.

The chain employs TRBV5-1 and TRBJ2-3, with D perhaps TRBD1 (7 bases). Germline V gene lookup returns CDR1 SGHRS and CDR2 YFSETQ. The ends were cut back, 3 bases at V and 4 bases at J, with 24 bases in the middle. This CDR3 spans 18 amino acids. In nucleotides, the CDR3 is TGCGCCAGCAGCTCCCTCCCTAGACAGGGCGGGATCGCAGATACGCAGTATTTT. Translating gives CASSSLPRQGGIADTQYF.

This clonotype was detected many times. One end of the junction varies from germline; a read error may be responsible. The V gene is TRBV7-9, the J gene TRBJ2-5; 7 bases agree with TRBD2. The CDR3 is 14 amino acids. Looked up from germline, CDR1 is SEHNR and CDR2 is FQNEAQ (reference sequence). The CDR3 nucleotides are TGTGCCAGCAGTTTAGGCGGGGGCCAAGAGACCCAGTACTTC. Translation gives CASSLGGGQETQYF.

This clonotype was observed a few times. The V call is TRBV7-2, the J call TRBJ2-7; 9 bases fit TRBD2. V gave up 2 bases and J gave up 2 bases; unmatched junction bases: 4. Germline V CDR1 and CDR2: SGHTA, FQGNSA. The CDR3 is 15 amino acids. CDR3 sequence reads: CASSLSGTSTYEQYF. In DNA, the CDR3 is TGTGCCAGCAGCTTAAGCGGGACTAGCACCTACGAGCAGTACTTC.